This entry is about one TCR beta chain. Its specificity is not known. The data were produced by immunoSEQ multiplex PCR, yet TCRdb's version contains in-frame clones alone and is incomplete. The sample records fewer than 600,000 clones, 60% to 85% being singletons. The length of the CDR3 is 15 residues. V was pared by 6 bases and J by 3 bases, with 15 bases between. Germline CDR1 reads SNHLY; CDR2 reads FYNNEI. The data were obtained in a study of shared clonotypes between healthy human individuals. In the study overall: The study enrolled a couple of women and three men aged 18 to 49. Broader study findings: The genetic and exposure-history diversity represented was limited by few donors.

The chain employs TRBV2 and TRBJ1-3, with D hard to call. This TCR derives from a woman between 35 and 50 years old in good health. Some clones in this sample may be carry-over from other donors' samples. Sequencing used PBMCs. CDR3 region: CASRGFTVGGNTIYF. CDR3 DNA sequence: TGTGCCAGCAGGGGGTTTACGGTGGGTGGAAACACCATATATTTT. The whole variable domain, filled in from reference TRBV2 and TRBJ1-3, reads EPEVTQTPSHQVTQMGQEVILRCVPISNHLYFYWYRQILGQKVEFLVSFYNNEISEKSEIFDDQFSVERPDGSNFTLKIRSTKLEDSAMYFCASRGFTVGGNTIYFGEGSWLTVV.